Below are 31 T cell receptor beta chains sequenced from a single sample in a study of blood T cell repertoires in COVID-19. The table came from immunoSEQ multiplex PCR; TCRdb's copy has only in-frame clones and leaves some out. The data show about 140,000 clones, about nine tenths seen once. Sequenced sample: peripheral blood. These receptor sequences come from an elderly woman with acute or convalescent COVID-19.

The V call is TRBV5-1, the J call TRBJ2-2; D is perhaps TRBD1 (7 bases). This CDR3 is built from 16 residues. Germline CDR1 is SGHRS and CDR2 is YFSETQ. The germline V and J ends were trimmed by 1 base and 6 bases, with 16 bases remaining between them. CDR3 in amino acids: CASSLMEGAIPGELFF. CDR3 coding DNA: TGCGCCAGCAGCTTGATGGAGGGGGCTATTCCCGGGGAGCTGTTTTTT.

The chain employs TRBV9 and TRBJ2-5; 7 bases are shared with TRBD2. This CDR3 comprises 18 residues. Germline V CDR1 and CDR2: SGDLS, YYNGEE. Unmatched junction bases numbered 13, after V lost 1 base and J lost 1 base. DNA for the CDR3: TGTGCCAGCAGCGTATCCGTGGTGATGCGGGGGAGCCAAGAGACCCAGTACTTC. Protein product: CASSVSVVMRGSQETQYF.

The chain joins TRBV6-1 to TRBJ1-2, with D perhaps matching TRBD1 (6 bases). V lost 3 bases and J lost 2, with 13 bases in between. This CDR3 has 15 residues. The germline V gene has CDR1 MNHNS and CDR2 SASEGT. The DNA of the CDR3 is TGTGCCAGCAGTGACCTTTTTACAGGGAACTATGGCTACACCTTC. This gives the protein CASSDLFTGNYGYTF.

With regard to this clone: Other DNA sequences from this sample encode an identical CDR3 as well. The CDR3 reads CASSSGTGNQPQHF. The DNA for the CDR3 is TGCGCCAGCAGCTCCGGGACAGGAAATCAGCCCCAGCATTTT. The chain recombines TRBV5-1 with TRBJ1-5, with 8 bases that match TRBD1. V lost 3 bases and J lost 4; bases outside the gene matches: 3. The CDR3 is 14 amino acids. Germline CDR1 and CDR2: SGHRS and YFSETQ.

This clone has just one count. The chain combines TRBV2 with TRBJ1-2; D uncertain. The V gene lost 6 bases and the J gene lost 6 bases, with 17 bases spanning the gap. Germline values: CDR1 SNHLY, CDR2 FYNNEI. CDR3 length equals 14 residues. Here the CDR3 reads CASSGLREGDGYTF. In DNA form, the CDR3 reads TGTGCCAGCAGCGGTCTTCGGGAAGGTGATGGCTACACCTTC.

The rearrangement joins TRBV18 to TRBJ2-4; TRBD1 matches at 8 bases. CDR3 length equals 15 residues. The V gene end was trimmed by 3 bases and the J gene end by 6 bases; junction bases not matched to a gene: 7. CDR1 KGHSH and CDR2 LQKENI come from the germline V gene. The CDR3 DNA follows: TGTGCCAGCTCACCTGTGACAGGGGTGGGAAACATTCAGTACTTC. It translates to CASSPVTGVGNIQYF.

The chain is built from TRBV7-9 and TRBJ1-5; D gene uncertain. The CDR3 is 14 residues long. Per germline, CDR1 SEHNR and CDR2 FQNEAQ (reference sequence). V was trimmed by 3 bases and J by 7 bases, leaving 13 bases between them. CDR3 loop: CASSLGGIGQPQHF. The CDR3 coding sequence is TGTGCCAGCAGCTTGGGAGGGATCGGGCAGCCCCAGCATTTT.

The CDR3 reads CASSFSGGADTEAFF. DNA for the CDR3: TGCGCCAGCAGCTTCTCGGGGGGCGCGGACACTGAAGCTTTCTTT. This rearrangement joins TRBV5-1 to TRBJ1-1; D might be TRBD1 (6 bases). Germline V gives CDR1 SGHRS, CDR2 YFSETQ. There are 15 residues in the CDR3. V was trimmed by 2 bases and J by 3 bases, leaving 14 bases between them.

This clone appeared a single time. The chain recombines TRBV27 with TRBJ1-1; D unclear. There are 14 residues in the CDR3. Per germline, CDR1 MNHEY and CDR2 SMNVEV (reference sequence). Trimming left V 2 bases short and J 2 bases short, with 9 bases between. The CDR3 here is CASSLSRSNTEAFF. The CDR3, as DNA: TGTGCCAGCAGTTTAAGTAGGAGTAACACTGAAGCTTTCTTT.

The DNA for the CDR3 is TGTGCCAGCAGTGATTCCAGCGGGGGGAGCTACAATGAGCAGTTCTTC. It encodes CASSDSSGGSYNEQFF. This sequence joins TRBV2 and TRBJ2-1; TRBD2 aligns across 9 bases. This CDR3 is 16 amino acids long. Germline CDR1 reads SNHLY; CDR2 reads FYNNEI. Trimming removed 3 bases from V and 3 bases from J; junction bases left unmatched: 6.

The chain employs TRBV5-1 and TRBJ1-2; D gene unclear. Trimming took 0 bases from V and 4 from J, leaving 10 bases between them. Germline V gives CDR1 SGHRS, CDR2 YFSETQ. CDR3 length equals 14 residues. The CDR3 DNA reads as TGCGCCAGCAGCTTGGTCACAGAGGGCTATGGCTACACCTTC. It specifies CASSLVTEGYGYTF.

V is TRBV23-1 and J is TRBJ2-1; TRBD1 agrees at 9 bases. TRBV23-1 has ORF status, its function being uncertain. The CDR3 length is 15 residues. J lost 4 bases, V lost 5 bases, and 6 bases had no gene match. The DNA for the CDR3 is TGCGCCAGCAGTGACGACAGGGGGAATTACAATGAGCAGTTCTTC. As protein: CASSDDRGNYNEQFF.

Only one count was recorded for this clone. The CDR3 here is CASLGQVSWQPQHF. CDR3 DNA: TGTGCCAGCCTGGGACAGGTCTCGTGGCAGCCCCAGCATTTT. The chain joins TRBV6-6 to TRBJ1-5; TRBD1 agrees at 8 bases. The CDR3 sequence is 14 residues long. J was trimmed by 7 bases and V by 8 bases; bases with no gene match: 10. The germline V gene has CDR1 MNHNY and CDR2 SVGAGI (reference sequence).

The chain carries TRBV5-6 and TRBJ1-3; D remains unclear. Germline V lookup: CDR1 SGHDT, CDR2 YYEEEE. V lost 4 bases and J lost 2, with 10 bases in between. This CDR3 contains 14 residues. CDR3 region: CASSPFTAGNTIYF. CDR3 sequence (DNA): TGTGCCAGCAGCCCGTTTACGGCTGGAAACACCATATATTTT. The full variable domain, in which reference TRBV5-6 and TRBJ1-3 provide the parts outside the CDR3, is DAGVTQSPTHLIKTRGQQVTLRCSPKSGHDTVSWYQQALGQGPQFIFQYYEEEERQRGNFPDRFSGHQFPNYSSELNVNALLLGDSALYLCASSPFTAGNTIYFGEGSWLTVV.

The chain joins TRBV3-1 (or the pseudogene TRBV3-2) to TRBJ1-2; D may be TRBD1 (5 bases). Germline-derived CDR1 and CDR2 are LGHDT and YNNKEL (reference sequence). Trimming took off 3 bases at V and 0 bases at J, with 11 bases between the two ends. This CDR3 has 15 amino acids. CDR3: CASSQGRSSNYGYTF. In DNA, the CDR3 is TGTGCCAGCAGCCAGGGGCGAAGTTCTAACTATGGCTACACCTTC.

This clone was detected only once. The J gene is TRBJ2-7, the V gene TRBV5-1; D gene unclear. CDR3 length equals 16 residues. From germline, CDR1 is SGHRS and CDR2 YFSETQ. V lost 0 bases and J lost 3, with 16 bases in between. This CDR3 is CASSLGGPAQIYEQYF. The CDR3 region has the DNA TGCGCCAGCAGCTTGGGAGGCCCAGCCCAAATCTACGAGCAGTACTTC.

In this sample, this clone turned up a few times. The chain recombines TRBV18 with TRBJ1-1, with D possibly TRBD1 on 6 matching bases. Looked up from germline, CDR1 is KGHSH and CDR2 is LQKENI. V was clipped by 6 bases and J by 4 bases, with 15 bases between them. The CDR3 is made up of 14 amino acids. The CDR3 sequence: CASSEGGRFTEAFF. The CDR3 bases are TGTGCCAGCTCGGAGGGGGGGCGCTTCACTGAAGCTTTCTTT.

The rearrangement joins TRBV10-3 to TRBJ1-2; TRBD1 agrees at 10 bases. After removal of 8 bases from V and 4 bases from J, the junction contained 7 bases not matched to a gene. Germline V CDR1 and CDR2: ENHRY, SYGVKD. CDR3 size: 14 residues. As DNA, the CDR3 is TGTGCCATCCGACAGGGGGCAGGTTCCTATGGCTACACCTTC. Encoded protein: CAIRQGAGSYGYTF.

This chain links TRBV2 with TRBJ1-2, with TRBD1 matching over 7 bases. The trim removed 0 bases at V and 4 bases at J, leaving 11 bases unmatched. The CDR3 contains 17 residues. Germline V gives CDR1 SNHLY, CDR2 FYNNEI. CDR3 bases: TGTGCCAGCAGTGAAGCTGAACAGGGGTATAGTATCTATGGCTACACCTTC. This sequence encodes CASSEAEQGYSIYGYTF.

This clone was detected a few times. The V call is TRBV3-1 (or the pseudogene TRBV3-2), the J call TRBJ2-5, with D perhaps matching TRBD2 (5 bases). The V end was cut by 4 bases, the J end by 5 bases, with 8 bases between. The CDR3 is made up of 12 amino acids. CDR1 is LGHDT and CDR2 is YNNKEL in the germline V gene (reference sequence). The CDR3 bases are TGTGCCAGCAGCCCTTCGGGGGAGACCCAGTACTTC. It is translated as CASSPSGETQYF.

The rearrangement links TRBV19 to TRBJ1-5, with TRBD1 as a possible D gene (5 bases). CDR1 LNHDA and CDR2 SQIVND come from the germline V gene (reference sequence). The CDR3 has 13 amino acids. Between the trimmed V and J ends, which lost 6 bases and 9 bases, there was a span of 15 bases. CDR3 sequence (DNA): TGTGCCAGTAGGCCCGGGACTACAGGGCCCCAGCATTTT. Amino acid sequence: CASRPGTTGPQHF.

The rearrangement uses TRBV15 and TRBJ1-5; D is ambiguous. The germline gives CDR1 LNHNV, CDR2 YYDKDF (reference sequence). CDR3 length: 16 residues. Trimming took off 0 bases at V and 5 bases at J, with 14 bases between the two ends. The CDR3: CATSRDARGGDQPQHF. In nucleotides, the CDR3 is TGTGCCACCAGCAGAGATGCCCGGGGTGGTGATCAGCCCCAGCATTTT.

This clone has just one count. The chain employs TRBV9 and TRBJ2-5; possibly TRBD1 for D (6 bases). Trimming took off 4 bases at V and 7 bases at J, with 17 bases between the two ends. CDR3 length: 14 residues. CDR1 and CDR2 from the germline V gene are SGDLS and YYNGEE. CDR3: CASSTQTGIGTQYF. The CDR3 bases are TGTGCCAGCAGCACCCAAACAGGGATCGGGACCCAGTACTTC.

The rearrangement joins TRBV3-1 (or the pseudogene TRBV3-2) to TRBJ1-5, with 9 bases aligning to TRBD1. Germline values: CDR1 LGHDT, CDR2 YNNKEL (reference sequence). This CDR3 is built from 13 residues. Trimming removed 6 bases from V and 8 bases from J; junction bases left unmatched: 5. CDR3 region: CASSLQGAKPQHF. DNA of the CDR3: TGTGCCAGCAGTCTACAGGGGGCAAAGCCCCAGCATTTT.

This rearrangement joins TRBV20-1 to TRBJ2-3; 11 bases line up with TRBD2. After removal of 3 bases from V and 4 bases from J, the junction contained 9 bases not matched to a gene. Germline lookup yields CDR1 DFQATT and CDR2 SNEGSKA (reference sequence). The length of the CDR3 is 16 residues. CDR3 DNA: TGCAGTGCTAGTCCAGGTAGCGGGGGGGCGTCAGATACGCAGTATTTT. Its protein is CSASPGSGGASDTQYF.

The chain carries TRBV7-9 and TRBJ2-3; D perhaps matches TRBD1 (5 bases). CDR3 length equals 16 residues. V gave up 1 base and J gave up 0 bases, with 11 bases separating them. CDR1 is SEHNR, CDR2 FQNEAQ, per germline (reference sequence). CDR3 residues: CASSLGVAGSTDTQYF. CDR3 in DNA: TGTGCCAGCAGCTTAGGGGTGGCAGGGAGCACAGATACGCAGTATTTT.

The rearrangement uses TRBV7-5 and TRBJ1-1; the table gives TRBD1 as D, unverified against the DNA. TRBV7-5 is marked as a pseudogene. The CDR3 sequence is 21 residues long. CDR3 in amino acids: CARSLRGGTGDLKGVNNEAFF. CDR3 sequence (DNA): TGTGCCAGAAGCTTACGTGGAGGGACAGGGGATCTTAAAGGGGTGAACAATGAAGCTTTCTTT.

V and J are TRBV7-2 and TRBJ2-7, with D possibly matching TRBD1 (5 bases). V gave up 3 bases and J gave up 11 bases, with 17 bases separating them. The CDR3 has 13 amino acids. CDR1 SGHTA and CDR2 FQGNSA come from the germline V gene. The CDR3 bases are TGTGCCAGCAGCTTTGTCACAGGCCCTTTAAAGTACTTC. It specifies CASSFVTGPLKYF.

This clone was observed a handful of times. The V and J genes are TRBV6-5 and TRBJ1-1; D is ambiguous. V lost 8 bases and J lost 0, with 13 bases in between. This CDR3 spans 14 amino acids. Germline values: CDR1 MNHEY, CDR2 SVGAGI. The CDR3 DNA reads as TGTGCCAGCCACAGTATTTCGATGAACACTGAAGCTTTCTTT. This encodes CASHSISMNTEAFF.

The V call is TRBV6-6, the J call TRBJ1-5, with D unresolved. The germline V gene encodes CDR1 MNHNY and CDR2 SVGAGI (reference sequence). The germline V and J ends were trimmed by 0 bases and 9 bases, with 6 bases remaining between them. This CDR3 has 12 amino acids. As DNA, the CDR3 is TGTGCCAGCAGTTACTCGAGTGGGCCCCAGCATTTT. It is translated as CASSYSSGPQHF.

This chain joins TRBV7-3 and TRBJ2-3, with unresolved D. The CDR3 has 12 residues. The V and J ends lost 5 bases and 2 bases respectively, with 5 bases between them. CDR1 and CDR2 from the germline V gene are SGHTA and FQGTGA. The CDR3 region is CASSPNTDTQYF. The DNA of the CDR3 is TGTGCCAGCAGCCCTAACACAGATACGCAGTATTTT. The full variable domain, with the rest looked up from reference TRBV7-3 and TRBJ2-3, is GAGVSQTPSNKVTEKGKYVELRCDPISGHTALYWYRQSLGQGPEFLIYFQGTGAADDSGLPNDRFFAVRPEGSVSTLKIQRTERGDSAVYLCASSPNTDTQYFGPGTRLTVL.